This T cell receptor beta chain was retrieved from a study of radiotherapy plus CTLA-4 blockade in lung cancer. Profiling relied on immunoSEQ multiplex PCR, and the TCRdb table lists in-frame clones only, not all of them. Of approximately 69,000 clones listed, approximately 80% are singletons. Ipilimumab-mediated CTLA-4 blockade plus focal radiation was given to patients having chemo-refractory metastatic non-small-cell lung cancer. As concerns this clone: Its target is not known.

Per the germline V gene, CDR1 is SGDLS and CDR2 is YYNGEE. Deletions cut 2 bases from V and 3 bases from J, with 11 bases between. The CDR3 sequence is 14 residues long. Broader study findings: The authors reported that early blood T cell clone dynamics, with interferon-beta, best predicted response.

The starting material was peripheral blood, obtained from a patient treated with radiotherapy plus ipilimumab. The chain has TRBV9 and TRBJ1-2; no clear D. This clonotype was obtained from a human donor with non-small cell lung cancer who had a complete response to radiotherapy plus ipilimumab. DNA for the CDR3: TGTGCCAGCAGCGTGTCTTTGGCTGACTATGGCTACACCTTC. Translated, it gives CASSVSLADYGYTF. The variable domain in full, completed from reference TRBV9 and TRBJ1-2, reads DSGVTQTPKHLITATGQRVTLRCSPRSGDLSVYWYQQSLDQGLQFLIQYYNGEERAKGNILERFSAQQFPDLHSELNLSSLELGDSALYFCASSVSLADYGYTFGSGTRLTVV.